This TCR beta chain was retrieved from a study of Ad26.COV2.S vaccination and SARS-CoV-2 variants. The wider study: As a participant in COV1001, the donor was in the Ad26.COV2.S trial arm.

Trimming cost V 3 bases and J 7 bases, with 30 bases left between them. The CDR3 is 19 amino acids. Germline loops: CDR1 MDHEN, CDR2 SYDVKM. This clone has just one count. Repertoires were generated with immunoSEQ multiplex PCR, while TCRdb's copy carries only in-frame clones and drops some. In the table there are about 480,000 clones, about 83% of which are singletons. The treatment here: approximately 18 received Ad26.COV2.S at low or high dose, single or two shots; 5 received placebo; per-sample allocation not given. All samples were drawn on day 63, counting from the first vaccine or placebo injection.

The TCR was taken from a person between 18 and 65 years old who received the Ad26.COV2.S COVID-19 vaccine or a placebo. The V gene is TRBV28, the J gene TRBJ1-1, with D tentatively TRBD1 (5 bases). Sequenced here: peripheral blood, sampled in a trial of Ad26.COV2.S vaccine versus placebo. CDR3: CASSFSMFRGNPRLGEAFF. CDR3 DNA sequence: TGTGCCAGCAGTTTCTCGATGTTTCGGGGGAATCCACGCCTCGGTGAAGCTTTCTTT. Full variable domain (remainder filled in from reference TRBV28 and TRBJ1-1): DVKVTQSSRYLVKRTGEKVFLECVQDMDHENMFWYRQDPGLGLRLIYFSYDVKMKEKGDIPEGYSVSREKKERFSLILESASTNQTSMYLCASSFSMFRGNPRLGEAFFGQGTRLTVV.